The present T cell receptor beta chain was sequenced within a study of human T cells and chemical hapten exposure. Study context: Affected patients, primarily female, had alopecia areata, totalis or universalis. Findings and limits, study-wide: Expanded TCRs produced significantly more large CDR3 similarity clusters than controls did. DPC sensitization produced no change in TCRs with frequency above 1 in 1000.

Noted time point: pre-sensitization, week 0. Treatment meaning: therapeutic diphenylcyclopropenone sensitization with weekly scalp DPC. The template was total RNA from unfractionated whole blood. Unique molecular identifiers were attached to individual cDNA molecules during library preparation. TCRdb recomputed calls from the RACE reads with MiXCR, one row per CDR3 protein. Of some 57,000 distinct CDR3 sequences in the sample, 8.5% to 10% were seen once. The germline gives CDR1 ENHRY, CDR2 SYGVKD. With 4 bases clipped from V and 0 bases from J, the junction kept 3 bases outside the gene matches. The CDR3 spans 15 residues. This clonotype showed up just a few times. Its matching antigen is unknown.

Sequenced here: whole blood, sampled in connection with sensitization to the hapten diphenylcyclopropenone (DPC). The chain combines TRBV10-3 with TRBJ2-3, with 8 bases lining up with TRBD2. The receptor was isolated from a woman aged 25-40 years with alopecia areata. Some clones in this sample may be carry-over from other donors' samples. The CDR3 loop reads CAISVSGISTDTQYF. In DNA form, the CDR3 reads TGTGCCATCAGTGTTAGCGGGATAAGCACAGATACGCAGTATTTT.